What follows are 30 T cell receptor beta chains derived from one specimen sequenced in a study of T cell repertoires in cytomegalovirus infection. MiXCR was run by TCRdb on the reads, yielding one entry per CDR3 protein. The repertoire holds 160,000 or so distinct CDR3 sequences, with about a sixth as singletons. The sequencing input was CD8+ T cells from PBMCs. Receptors originate from a human donor in good health (CMV status not recorded). Some clones in this sample may be carry-over from other donors' samples.

This rearrangement joins TRBV29-1 to TRBJ2-7, with D perhaps given as TRBD1 or TRBD2 (5 bases each). CDR1 is SQVTM and CDR2 is ANQGSEA in the germline V gene. CDR3 length equals 11 residues. Trimming pared 6 bases from V and 6 bases from J, leaving 12 bases between. The CDR3 nucleotides read TGCAGCGTGGGGACGGATGCCGAGCAGTACTTC. Protein: CSVGTDAEQYF.

The chain is built from TRBV5-1 and TRBJ1-1; possible D gene TRBD1, 6 bases. The ends were cut back, 3 bases at V and 3 bases at J, with 15 bases in the middle. Germline V gene lookup returns CDR1 SGHRS and CDR2 YFSETQ. The CDR3 is 15 residues long. The CDR3 DNA follows: TGCGCCAGCAGCTCAAACGGAAGGGGGTACACTGAAGCTTTCTTT. The encoded protein is CASSSNGRGYTEAFF.

J is TRBJ2-7 and V is TRBV28; D gene ambiguous. Germline V lookup: CDR1 MDHEN, CDR2 SYDVKM. The CDR3 length is 15 residues. Trimming shortened V by 2 bases and J by 6 bases, and 17 bases separated the two germline ends. The CDR3 bases are TGTGCCAGCAGTTTACCCCTCCTCGGAAGTGGCGAGCAGTACTTC. Translated: CASSLPLLGSGEQYF.

The chain combines TRBV7-6 with TRBJ1-1; D is unclear. Trimming stripped 2 bases from V and 1 base from J, with 11 bases between. Looked up from germline, CDR1 is SGHVS and CDR2 is FNYEAQ. The CDR3 runs 15 residues. CDR3 coding DNA: TGTGCCAGCAGCTTATCCCCGGCGGGGAACACTGAAGCTTTCTTT. This encodes CASSLSPAGNTEAFF.

This chain links TRBV7-8 with TRBJ2-3; D gene uncertain. Germline assignment: CDR1 SGHVS and CDR2 FQNEAQ. The V gene lost 2 bases and the J gene lost 6 bases, with 9 bases spanning the gap. This CDR3 is 13 amino acids long. This chain's CDR3 is CASSLRPADTQYF. The CDR3 coding sequence is TGTGCCAGCAGCTTACGACCGGCCGATACGCAGTATTTT. Full variable domain (missing parts from reference TRBV7-8 and TRBJ2-3): GAGVSQSPRYKVAKRGQDVALRCDPISGHVSLFWYQQALGQGPEFLTYFQNEAQLDKSGLPSDRFFAERPEGSVSTLKIQRTQQEDSAVYLCASSLRPADTQYFGPGTRLTVL.

The V and J genes are TRBV28 and TRBJ2-3; 10 nucleotides line up with TRBD2. The V gene's germline CDR1 is MDHEN and CDR2 SYDVKM. The CDR3 totals 15 residues. V dropped 2 bases and J dropped 6; count of bases not matched to a gene: 5. The CDR3 loop reads CASSLSLAGEDTQYF. For the CDR3, the DNA is TGTGCCAGCAGTTTAAGCCTAGCGGGAGAGGATACGCAGTATTTT.

J is TRBJ1-5 and V is TRBV7-6, with TRBD1 identical over 8 bases. V was pared by 5 bases and J by 4 bases, with 4 bases of the junction left unmatched. This CDR3 comprises 14 residues. In germline, CDR1 is SGHVS, CDR2 FNYEAQ. The CDR3 nucleotides are TGTGCCAGCAGCCTGGGACAGGAGAATCAGCCCCAGCATTTT. It is translated as CASSLGQENQPQHF.

This clonotype was observed a few times. The V and J genes are TRBV14 and TRBJ1-1; D perhaps matches TRBD1 (6 bases). This CDR3 region has 14 residues. Germline V gene data show CDR1 as SGHDN and CDR2 as FVKESK. Between the trimmed V and J ends, which lost 7 bases and 5 bases, there was a span of 17 bases. CDR3 nucleotides: TGTGCCAGCACCTTTTCGGACAGTCGGACTGAAGCTTTCTTT. Translating gives CASTFSDSRTEAFF.

This clonotype occurred once. This sequence may be a read error, since a much larger clone differs from it by one base. The V gene is TRBV6-5, the J gene TRBJ2-5; no clear D. This CDR3 has 12 amino acids. Germline assignment: CDR1 MNHEY and CDR2 SVGAGI. The DNA for the CDR3 is TGTGCCCGCAGACCCTCGGAGGAGACCCAGTACTTC. Protein sequence: CARRPSEETQYF.

This clonotype was recorded a few times. The J gene is TRBJ2-7, the V gene TRBV28; 7 bases fit TRBD1. The CDR3 is 15 amino acids. The V segment lost 7 bases and the J segment 3 bases; nucleotides outside the gene matches: 12. From germline, CDR1 is MDHEN and CDR2 SYDVKM. The CDR3 reads CASTLLGQPNYEQYF. The CDR3 bases are TGTGCCAGCACATTACTGGGACAGCCAAACTACGAGCAGTACTTC.

The chain uses TRBV27 and TRBJ2-3; D is uncertain. The V gene lost 5 bases and the J gene lost 0 bases, with 18 bases spanning the gap. Germline V gene lookup returns CDR1 MNHEY and CDR2 SMNVEV (reference sequence). The CDR3 is 17 amino acids. CDR3 DNA: TGTGCCAGCAGTCCCCCCTGGTGGAGAACTAGCACAGATACGCAGTATTTT. Its translation is CASSPPWWRTSTDTQYF.

A few counts support this clonotype. The J gene is TRBJ1-1, the V gene TRBV7-6, with 8 bases identical to TRBD1. This CDR3 has 12 residues. V lost 5 bases and J lost 6; bases outside the gene matches: 2. The germline CDR1 and CDR2 sequences are SGHVS and FNYEAQ. The CDR3 reads CASSAQGAEAFF. The CDR3 DNA is TGTGCCAGCAGCGCACAGGGGGCTGAAGCTTTCTTT.

This clonotype has a handful of counts. The J gene is TRBJ2-7, the V gene TRBV7-8, with TRBD2 identical over 7 bases. Germline V CDR1 and CDR2: SGHVS, FQNEAQ. J was trimmed by 3 bases and V by 2 bases; bases with no gene match: 10. The CDR3 consists of 16 residues. This CDR3 is CASSLPLAGEGYEQYF. In DNA form, the CDR3 reads TGTGCCAGCAGCTTACCCCTGGCGGGAGAGGGCTACGAGCAGTACTTC.

The V call is TRBV12-3 or TRBV12-4, the J call TRBJ2-5; D ambiguous. Trimming removed 6 bases at V and 5 bases at J, with 13 bases between. This CDR3 region has 13 residues. CDR3 sequence reads: CASSKSTRETQYF. As DNA, the CDR3 is TGTGCCAGCAGCAAGTCCACGCGGGAGACCCAGTACTTC.

This clonotype was counted a few times. The J gene is TRBJ2-6, the V gene TRBV7-2; 8 nucleotides line up with TRBD1. The CDR3 consists of 19 residues. The germline CDR1 and CDR2 sequences are SGHTA and FQGNSA. V shed 2 bases and J 0 bases; nucleotides not matched to a gene: 9. The CDR3 DNA reads TGTGCCAGCAGCTTAAATAGGAACAGGGGGTTCTCTGGGGCCAACGTCCTGACTTTC. Amino acids: CASSLNRNRGFSGANVLTF.

This clonotype was found many times. The gene calls are TRBV30 and TRBJ2-2; 9 bases match TRBD1. Germline V lookup: CDR1 GTSNPN, CDR2 SVGIG (reference sequence). CDR3 length: 15 residues. V shed 3 bases and J 3 bases; nucleotides not matched to a gene: 5. The CDR3, as DNA: TGTGCCTGGAGATACCGGGACAGGGACACCGGGGAGCTGTTTTTT. Residues: CAWRYRDRDTGELFF.

CDR3 amino acids: CSVETGTSGTGEQYF. Here the CDR3 DNA reads TGCAGCGTTGAAACCGGGACTAGCGGGACGGGGGAGCAGTACTTC. The rearrangement links TRBV29-1 to TRBJ2-7; 13 bases fit TRBD2. The CDR3 runs 15 residues. Germline CDR1 reads SQVTM; CDR2 reads ANQGSEA. V lost 2 bases to trimming and J lost 7 bases; unmatched junction nucleotides: 8.

This clonotype was counted ten times or more. The chain recombines TRBV7-2 with TRBJ2-7; 7 bases map to TRBD2. CDR3 length equals 14 residues. The trim removed 2 bases at V and 3 bases at J, leaving 4 bases unmatched. Germline V gene lookup returns CDR1 SGHTA and CDR2 FQGNSA. This chain's CDR3 is CASSLSGGVYEQYF. The CDR3 DNA reads as TGTGCCAGCAGCTTAAGTGGGGGGGTCTACGAGCAGTACTTC.

This chain links TRBV7-9 with TRBJ2-1; 11 bases map to TRBD2. The length of the CDR3 is 15 residues. V lost 5 bases, J lost 7 bases, and 7 bases stayed unmatched. The V gene's germline CDR1 is SEHNR and CDR2 FQNEAQ (reference sequence). The CDR3 nucleotides are TGTGCCAGCAGCGATAGCGGGAGGGAAGGAAATGAGCAGTTCTTC. Protein sequence: CASSDSGREGNEQFF. The variable domain in full, completed from reference TRBV7-9 and TRBJ2-1, reads DTGVSQNPRHKITKRGQNVTFRCDPISEHNRLYWYRQTLGQGPEFLTYFQNEAQLEKSRLLSDRFSAERPKGSFSTLEIQRTEQGDSAMYLCASSDSGREGNEQFFGPGTRLTVL.

This clonotype was counted only a few times. The chain carries TRBV7-9 and TRBJ2-1, with a possible D match to TRBD1 (5 bases). The ends were cut back, 5 bases at V and 8 bases at J, with 10 bases in the middle. The germline gives CDR1 SEHNR, CDR2 FQNEAQ (reference sequence). The CDR3 runs 12 residues. This CDR3 reads CASSPPRDEQFF. The CDR3 DNA sequence: TGTGCCAGCAGCCCCCCCAGGGATGAGCAGTTCTTC. The whole variable domain, remainder taken from reference TRBV7-9 and TRBJ2-1, is DTGVSQNPRHKITKRGQNVTFRCDPISEHNRLYWYRQTLGQGPEFLTYFQNEAQLEKSRLLSDRFSAERPKGSFSTLEIQRTEQGDSAMYLCASSPPRDEQFFGPGTRLTVL.

This clonotype was recorded a few times. The chain carries TRBV11-2 and TRBJ2-7; D call uncertain. The CDR3 extends over 15 amino acids. Germline values: CDR1 SGHAT, CDR2 FQNNGV. V lost 0 bases to trimming and J lost 3 bases, with 12 bases between them. The CDR3 region is CASSLDPAMNYEQYF. The DNA for the CDR3 is TGTGCCAGCAGCTTAGATCCAGCTATGAACTACGAGCAGTACTTC.

The chain carries TRBV6-1 and TRBJ2-2; 11 bases agree with TRBD2. Per germline, CDR1 MNHNS and CDR2 SASEGT. V lost 9 bases and J lost 3; bases outside the gene matches: 12. The CDR3 contains 17 residues. DNA for the CDR3: TGTGCCAGACTACCGGGACTAGCGGTCCTCCACACCGGGGAGCTGTTTTTT. Its protein product is CARLPGLAVLHTGELFF.

This clonotype came up a few times. The chain joins TRBV20-1 to TRBJ2-2; TRBD1 is a possible D gene (6 bases). V was pared by 5 bases and J by 0 bases, with 10 bases between. The CDR3 is made up of 14 amino acids. Germline V gives CDR1 DFQATT, CDR2 SNEGSKA (reference sequence). The CDR3 spells CSARWTANTGELFF. The CDR3 nucleotides are TGCAGTGCTCGTTGGACAGCGAACACCGGGGAGCTGTTTTTT.

A single count supports this clonotype. This chain's CDR3 is CASSEPAGTEAFF. CDR3 DNA sequence: TGTGCCAGCAGTGAACCGGCGGGGACTGAAGCTTTCTTT. This chain connects TRBV25-1 to TRBJ1-1; D not certain. Germline CDR1 MGHDK, CDR2 SYGVNS. V was cut by 2 bases and J by 5 bases, with 9 bases left in between. The CDR3 consists of 13 residues.

The V gene is TRBV7-9, the J gene TRBJ2-7, with D perhaps matching TRBD2 (6 bases). Trimming shortened V by 5 bases and J by 3 bases, and 11 bases separated the two germline ends. This CDR3 contains 13 residues. Germline CDR1 reads SEHNR; CDR2 reads FQNEAQ (reference sequence). The CDR3 sequence: CASSPLASYEQYF. Written as DNA, the CDR3 is TGTGCCAGCAGCCCACTAGCTAGCTACGAGCAGTACTTC.

The chain combines TRBV5-1 with TRBJ1-1, with TRBD1 matching over 7 bases. V gave up 4 bases and J gave up 7 bases; unmatched junction bases: 16. The germline V gene encodes CDR1 SGHRS and CDR2 YFSETQ. This CDR3 is 16 amino acids long. CDR3: CASSPWTTGASIEAFF. The CDR3, as DNA: TGCGCCAGCAGCCCATGGACCACAGGGGCTTCCATTGAAGCTTTCTTT.

The rearrangement links TRBV5-5 to TRBJ2-1, with TRBD1 matching 9 bases. This CDR3 comprises 16 residues. Losses at the gene ends were 5 bases for V and 3 bases for J; bases not matched to a gene: 9. CDR1 is SGHKS and CDR2 is YYEKEE in the germline V gene (reference sequence). Written as DNA, the CDR3 is TGTGCCAGCAGTCCCACCCCGGGACAGGGCTACAATGAGCAGTTCTTC. Translating it yields CASSPTPGQGYNEQFF.

The gene calls are TRBV7-3 and TRBJ1-5; D is possibly TRBD1 (5 bases). V lost 0 bases, J lost 4 bases, and 25 bases lay in between. Germline assignment: CDR1 SGHTA and CDR2 FQGTGA. CDR3 length: 20 amino acids. The CDR3 region is CASSLTSRGAVRRVNQPQHF. The DNA of the CDR3 is TGTGCCAGCAGCTTAACCTCGAGGGGCGCCGTGAGGAGGGTAAATCAGCCCCAGCATTTT. The full variable domain, its missing parts supplied by reference TRBV7-3 and TRBJ1-5, is GAGVSQTPSNKVTEKGKYVELRCDPISGHTALYWYRQSLGQGPEFLIYFQGTGAADDSGLPNDRFFAVRPEGSVSTLKIQRTERGDSAVYLCASSLTSRGAVRRVNQPQHFGDGTRLSIL.

This rearrangement joins TRBV7-9 to TRBJ2-7, with D unresolved. Germline V lookup: CDR1 SEHNR, CDR2 FQNEAQ (reference sequence). The CDR3 totals 14 residues. Trimming removed 7 bases from V and 0 bases from J, with 13 bases in between. The CDR3 reads CASNPRNSSYEQYF. CDR3 DNA sequence: TGTGCCAGCAACCCGAGAAATAGCTCCTACGAGCAGTACTTC.

This chain connects TRBV13 to TRBJ2-4; D not resolved. The CDR3 runs 12 residues. The germline V and J ends were trimmed by 5 bases and 13 bases, with 15 bases remaining between them. CDR1 PRHDT and CDR2 FYEKMQ come from the germline V gene (reference sequence). Here the CDR3 reads CASSSRNSEQYF. The CDR3 bases are TGTGCCAGCAGCAGCCGGAACAGCGAACAGTACTTC.